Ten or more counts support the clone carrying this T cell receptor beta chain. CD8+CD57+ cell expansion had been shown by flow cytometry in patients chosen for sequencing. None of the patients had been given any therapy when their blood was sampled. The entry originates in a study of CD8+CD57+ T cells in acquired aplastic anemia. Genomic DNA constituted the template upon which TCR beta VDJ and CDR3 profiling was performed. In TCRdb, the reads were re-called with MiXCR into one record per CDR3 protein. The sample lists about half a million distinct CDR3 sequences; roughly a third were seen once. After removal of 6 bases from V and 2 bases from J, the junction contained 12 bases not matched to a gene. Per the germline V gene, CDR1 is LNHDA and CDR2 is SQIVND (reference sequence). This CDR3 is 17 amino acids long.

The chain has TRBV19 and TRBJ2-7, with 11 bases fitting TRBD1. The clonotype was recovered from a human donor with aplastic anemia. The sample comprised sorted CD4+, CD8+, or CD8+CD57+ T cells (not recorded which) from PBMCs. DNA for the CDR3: TGTGCCAGTAGACCTGCCCGCGGGACAGGGGGAACCTACGAGCAGTACTTC. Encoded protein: CASRPARGTGGTYEQYF.